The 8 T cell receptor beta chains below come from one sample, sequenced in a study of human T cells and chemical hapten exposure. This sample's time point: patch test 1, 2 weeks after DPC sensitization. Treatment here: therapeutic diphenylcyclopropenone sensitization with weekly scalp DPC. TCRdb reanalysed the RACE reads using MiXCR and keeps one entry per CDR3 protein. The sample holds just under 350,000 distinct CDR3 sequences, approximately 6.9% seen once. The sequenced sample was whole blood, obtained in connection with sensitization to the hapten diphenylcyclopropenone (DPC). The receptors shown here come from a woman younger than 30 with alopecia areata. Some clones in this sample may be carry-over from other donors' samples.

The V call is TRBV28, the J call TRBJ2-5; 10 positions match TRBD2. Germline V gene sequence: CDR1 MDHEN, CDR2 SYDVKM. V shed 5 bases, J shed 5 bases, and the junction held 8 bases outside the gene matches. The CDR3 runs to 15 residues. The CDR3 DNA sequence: TGTGCCAGCAGTACCCTCGGTAGCGGGGGGGAGACCCAGTACTTC. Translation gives CASSTLGSGGETQYF.

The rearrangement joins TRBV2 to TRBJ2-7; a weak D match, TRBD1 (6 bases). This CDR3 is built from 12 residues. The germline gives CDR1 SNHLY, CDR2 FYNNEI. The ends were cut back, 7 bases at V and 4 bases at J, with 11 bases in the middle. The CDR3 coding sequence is TGTGCCAGCAAGGACAGAGGTTACGAGCAGTACTTC. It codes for CASKDRGYEQYF.

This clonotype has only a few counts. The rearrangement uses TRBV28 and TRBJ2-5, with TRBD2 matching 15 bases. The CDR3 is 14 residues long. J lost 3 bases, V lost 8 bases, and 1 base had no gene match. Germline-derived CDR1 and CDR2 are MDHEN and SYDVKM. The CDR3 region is CASRTSGGEETQYF. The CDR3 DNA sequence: TGTGCCAGCCGGACTAGCGGGGGGGAAGAGACCCAGTACTTC.

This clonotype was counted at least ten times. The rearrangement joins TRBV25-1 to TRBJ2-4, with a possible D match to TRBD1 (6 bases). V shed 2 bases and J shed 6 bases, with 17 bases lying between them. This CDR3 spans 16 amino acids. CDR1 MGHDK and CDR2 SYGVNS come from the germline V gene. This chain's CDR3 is CASSERQDVGSNIQYF. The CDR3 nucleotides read TGTGCCAGCAGTGAACGACAGGATGTTGGATCAAACATTCAGTACTTC.

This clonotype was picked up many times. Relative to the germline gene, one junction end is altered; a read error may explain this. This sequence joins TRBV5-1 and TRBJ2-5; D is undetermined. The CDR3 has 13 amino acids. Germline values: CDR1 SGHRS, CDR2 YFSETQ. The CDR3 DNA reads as TGTGCCAGCAGTCTCGGTAGCCAAGAGACCCAGTACTTC. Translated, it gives CASSLGSQETQYF.

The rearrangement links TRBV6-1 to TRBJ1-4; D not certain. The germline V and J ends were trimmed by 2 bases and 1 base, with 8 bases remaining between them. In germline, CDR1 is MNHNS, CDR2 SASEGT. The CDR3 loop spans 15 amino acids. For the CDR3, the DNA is TGTGCCAGCAGTGAACCTGGAGGAACTAATGAAAAACTGTTTTTT. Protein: CASSEPGGTNEKLFF.

CDR3 bases: TGTGCCAGCAGCTTATCCCCAGGGCAGCAAGATACGCAGTATTTT. This codes for CASSLSPGQQDTQYF. The chain is built from TRBV7-2 and TRBJ2-3; maybe TRBD1 (5 bases). The CDR3 spans 15 residues. Germline-derived CDR1 and CDR2 are SGHTA and FQGNSA. Trimming stripped 2 bases from V and 5 bases from J, with 14 bases between.

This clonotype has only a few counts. The CDR3 reads CASSSPARKDEQYF. CDR3 sequence (DNA): TGTGCCAGCAGCTCGCCGGCGCGCAAGGACGAGCAGTACTTC. The rearrangement links TRBV7-2 to TRBJ2-7; D unresolved. This CDR3 contains 14 residues. Germline CDR1 is SGHTA and CDR2 is FQGNSA. Trimming took off 4 bases at V and 5 bases at J, with 15 bases between the two ends.